This passage covers 28 T cell receptor beta chains from one sample sequenced in a study of blood T cell repertoires in COVID-19. Sequenced by immunoSEQ multiplex PCR; TCRdb stores in-frame clones only, minus some. The sample records 400,000 or so clones, around 84% being singletons. Sequenced input: peripheral blood. All receptors come from a human donor in a cohort sampled during active COVID-19.

The V gene is TRBV9, the J gene TRBJ1-1, with D possibly TRBD1 on 5 matching bases. CDR3 size: 14 residues. The germline V and J ends were trimmed by 4 bases and 2 bases, with 12 bases remaining between them. CDR1 SGDLS and CDR2 YYNGEE come from the germline V gene. In nucleotides, the CDR3 is TGTGCCAGCAGCACCCGCGGGGACAACACTGAAGCTTTCTTT. Its protein product is CASSTRGDNTEAFF. The variable domain in full, with the rest retrieved from reference TRBV9 and TRBJ1-1, is DSGVTQTPKHLITATGQRVTLRCSPRSGDLSVYWYQQSLDQGLQFLIQYYNGEERAKGNILERFSAQQFPDLHSELNLSSLELGDSALYFCASSTRGDNTEAFFGQGTRLTVV.

This rearrangement joins TRBV11-2 to TRBJ2-7; D is unclear. The germline gives CDR1 SGHAT, CDR2 FQNNGV. Trimming took off 7 bases at V and 1 base at J, with 11 bases between the two ends. This CDR3 has 13 residues. The CDR3 is CASTLTMSYEQYF. Written as DNA, the CDR3 is TGTGCCAGCACCCTCACAATGTCCTACGAGCAGTACTTC.

The rearrangement uses TRBV7-9 and TRBJ2-5; a possible D gene is TRBD2 (6 bases). Germline V gene sequence: CDR1 SEHNR, CDR2 FQNEAQ (reference sequence). Trimming removed 4 bases at V and 5 bases at J, with 11 bases between. The CDR3 is 13 amino acids. This CDR3 reads CASSSGGVETQYF. CDR3 DNA: TGTGCCAGCAGCTCGGGCGGGGTTGAGACCCAGTACTTC.

Many counts were recorded for this clone. The V gene is TRBV2, the J gene TRBJ2-7, with 11 nucleotides matching TRBD1. The V segment lost 11 bases and the J segment 6 bases; nucleotides outside the gene matches: 3. This CDR3 has 11 residues. Germline values: CDR1 SNHLY, CDR2 FYNNEI. Written as DNA, the CDR3 is TGTGCCGGACAGGGGGCTGGCGAGCAGTACTTC. This codes for CAGQGAGEQYF.

The chain joins TRBV4-2 to TRBJ2-2; D remains unclear. V was pared by 1 base and J by 5 bases, with 14 bases between. This CDR3 spans 16 amino acids. From germline, CDR1 is LGHNA and CDR2 YNFKEQ. CDR3 loop: CASSQVGARWTGELFF. For the CDR3, the DNA is TGTGCCAGCAGCCAAGTAGGAGCGCGTTGGACCGGGGAGCTGTTTTTT.

The chain carries TRBV6-2 or TRBV6-3 and TRBJ2-5; D is perhaps TRBD2 (5 bases). Germline V CDR1 and CDR2: MNHEY, SVGEGT. This CDR3 spans 15 amino acids. Trimming took 6 bases from V and 5 from J, leaving 19 bases between them. The CDR3 region is CASSPSYAGLETQYF. The DNA for the CDR3 is TGTGCCAGCAGCCCAAGTTATGCGGGTTTGGAGACCCAGTACTTC.

The chain links TRBV7-8 to TRBJ2-3; D might be TRBD2 (5 bases). The V gene's germline CDR1 is SGHVS and CDR2 FQNEAQ. The CDR3 contains 15 residues. V was cut by 1 base and J by 6 bases, with 14 bases left in between. The CDR3 spells CASSLESTGGDTQYF. In DNA form, the CDR3 reads TGTGCCAGCAGCTTAGAGTCTACGGGCGGGGATACGCAGTATTTT. The full variable domain, in which reference TRBV7-8 and TRBJ2-3 provide the parts outside the CDR3, is GAGVSQSPRYKVAKRGQDVALRCDPISGHVSLFWYQQALGQGPEFLTYFQNEAQLDKSGLPSDRFFAERPEGSVSTLKIQRTQQEDSAVYLCASSLESTGGDTQYFGPGTRLTVL.

CDR3 in amino acids: CASSLATGAEAYEQYF. The CDR3 bases are TGCGCCAGCAGCTTGGCCACGGGAGCGGAAGCCTACGAGCAGTACTTC. The chain has TRBV5-1 and TRBJ2-7; tentative D call: TRBD2 (6 bases). The germline gives CDR1 SGHRS, CDR2 YFSETQ. There are 16 residues in the CDR3. V gave up 0 bases and J gave up 2 bases, with 15 bases separating them.

J is TRBJ1-2 and V is TRBV7-3, with D tentatively TRBD1 (5 bases). This CDR3 spans 15 amino acids. Looked up from germline, CDR1 is SGHTA and CDR2 is FQGTGA. The V end lost 1 base, the J end lost 2 bases, and 11 bases lay between the germline ends. The CDR3 DNA reads TGTGCCAGCAGCTTAAAAATGGGGCCGAACTATGGCTACACCTTC. As protein: CASSLKMGPNYGYTF.

This clone was recorded at least ten times. The CDR3 DNA is TGCGCCAGCAGCCAAGACGGGACTAGCGGGAACAACGAGCAGTACTTC. It translates to CASSQDGTSGNNEQYF. This chain links TRBV4-1 with TRBJ2-7; 13 bases agree with TRBD2. CDR3 length: 16 amino acids. The V segment lost 0 bases and the J segment 5 bases; nucleotides outside the gene matches: 4. CDR1 MGHRA and CDR2 YSYEKL come from the germline V gene.

Only one count was recorded for this clone. The chain joins TRBV5-4 to TRBJ1-1; the D gene is possibly TRBD1 (6 bases). The CDR3 has 15 residues. V lost 4 bases to trimming and J lost 1 base, with 14 bases between them. Germline lookup yields CDR1 SGHNT and CDR2 YYREEE (reference sequence). CDR3 sequence: CASSQPRGENTEAFF. The CDR3 nucleotides are TGTGCCAGCAGCCAACCCAGGGGTGAGAACACTGAAGCTTTCTTT.

This chain uses TRBV7-2 with TRBJ2-7, with 10 bases matching TRBD1. J lost 5 bases, V lost 4 bases, and 5 bases had no gene match. The germline CDR1 and CDR2 sequences are SGHTA and FQGNSA. The CDR3 covers 14 residues. The CDR3 DNA follows: TGTGCCAGCAGCTCCGGGACAGGGGACCACGAGCAGTACTTC. As protein: CASSSGTGDHEQYF.

The V call is TRBV7-8, the J call TRBJ2-1; 8 bases agree with TRBD2. The V gene end was trimmed by 2 bases and the J gene end by 9 bases; junction bases not matched to a gene: 12. The CDR3 runs to 16 residues. The germline CDR1 and CDR2 sequences are SGHVS and FQNEAQ. In nucleotides, the CDR3 is TGTGCCAGCAGCTTAAGGGAACGTGGGACTAGTGGTGAGCAGTTCTTC. Encoded protein: CASSLRERGTSGEQFF.

J is TRBJ1-1 and V is TRBV7-9, with D possibly TRBD1 on 5 matching bases. Germline V CDR1 and CDR2: SEHNR, FQNEAQ (reference sequence). The CDR3 spans 14 residues. Trimming shortened V by 0 bases and J by 2 bases, and 7 bases separated the two germline ends. The chain's CDR3 is CASSLAGGNTEAFF. The CDR3 DNA reads TGTGCCAGCAGCTTAGCCGGGGGTAACACTGAAGCTTTCTTT.

The chain recombines TRBV30 with TRBJ1-2; D unresolved. The V and J ends lost 2 bases and 2 bases respectively, with 9 bases between them. CDR3 size: 13 residues. The germline gives CDR1 GTSNPN, CDR2 SVGIG (reference sequence). CDR3 coding DNA: TGTGCCTGGAGTCCTACCCTCAACTATGGCTACACCTTC. Translation: CAWSPTLNYGYTF.

V gene TRBV5-1 combines with J gene TRBJ2-3; 13 nucleotides line up with TRBD2. This CDR3 is built from 18 residues. V lost 4 bases to trimming and J lost 2 bases; unmatched junction nucleotides: 10. Germline values: CDR1 SGHRS, CDR2 YFSETQ. CDR3 nucleotides: TGCGCCAGCAGCCCACCATGGACTAGCGGGGGACACACAGATACGCAGTATTTT. It codes for CASSPPWTSGGHTDTQYF.

The chain has TRBV19 and TRBJ1-4; D is unresolved. Looked up from germline, CDR1 is LNHDA and CDR2 is SQIVND (reference sequence). The CDR3 runs to 16 residues. With 0 bases removed from V and 3 bases from J, the gap between germline ends came to 11 bases. CDR3: CASSIESEQSNEKLFF. DNA for the CDR3: TGTGCCAGTAGTATAGAGAGTGAACAGTCTAATGAAAAACTGTTTTTT.

The CDR3 here is CASSGRTGWDSPLHF. In DNA, the CDR3 is TGTGCCAGCAGTGGTCGGACAGGATGGGATTCACCCCTCCACTTT. This rearrangement joins TRBV25-1 to TRBJ1-6, with 7 bases identical to TRBD1. Looked up from germline, CDR1 is MGHDK and CDR2 is SYGVNS. The CDR3 extends over 15 amino acids. The trim removed 4 bases at V and 8 bases at J, leaving 8 bases unmatched.

The chain uses TRBV25-1 and TRBJ2-1; D may be TRBD2 (5 bases). The length of the CDR3 is 16 residues. CDR1 and CDR2 (germline): MGHDK, SYGVNS. V was pared by 0 bases and J by 0 bases, with 9 bases between. In nucleotides, the CDR3 is TGTGCCAGCAGTGAATACTTAGCGAGCTCCTACAATGAGCAGTTCTTC. Translated: CASSEYLASSYNEQFF.

This clone was counted a few times. The V gene is TRBV3-1 (or the pseudogene TRBV3-2), the J gene TRBJ2-1; TRBD2 is a possible D gene (5 bases). Trimming took off 3 bases at V and 4 bases at J, with 13 bases between the two ends. CDR1 is LGHDT, CDR2 YNNKEL, per germline (reference sequence). CDR3 length equals 15 residues. This chain's CDR3 is CASSQSFGVYNEQFF. The CDR3 DNA is TGTGCCAGCAGCCAGTCTTTCGGGGTTTACAATGAGCAGTTCTTC.

This sequence joins TRBV6-2 or TRBV6-3 and TRBJ2-2; 7 bases are a match to TRBD1. Germline V gives CDR1 MNHEY, CDR2 SVGEGT. V trimming: 5 bases; J trimming: 5 bases; junction bases outside the gene matches: 2. The CDR3 covers 13 residues. CDR3 sequence reads: CASSKDRTGELFF. In nucleotides, the CDR3 is TGTGCCAGCAGTAAGGACAGGACCGGGGAGCTGTTTTTT.

The chain couples TRBV3-1 (or the pseudogene TRBV3-2) to TRBJ2-1; 9 nucleotides match TRBD2. CDR3 length: 16 residues. The V gene's germline CDR1 is LGHDT and CDR2 YNNKEL (reference sequence). The junction had 8 bases not matched to a gene; V was cut back by 2 bases and J by 6 bases. CDR3 residues: CASSQYSGGLRNEQFF. CDR3 nucleotides: TGTGCCAGCAGCCAATATAGCGGGGGACTCCGCAATGAGCAGTTCTTC.

The V gene is TRBV30, the J gene TRBJ2-3; TRBD2 matches at 8 bases. Per germline, CDR1 GTSNPN and CDR2 SVGIG (reference sequence). There are 14 residues in the CDR3. The V gene end was trimmed by 0 bases and the J gene end by 4 bases; junction bases not matched to a gene: 3. The CDR3, as DNA: TGTGCCTGGAGTGTAGGGACTAGAGCAGATACGCAGTATTTT. It translates to CAWSVGTRADTQYF.

V usage is TRBV4-1 and J usage is TRBJ1-2; TRBD1 matches at 9 bases. There are 16 residues in the CDR3. Germline V CDR1 and CDR2: MGHRA, YSYEKL. The V and J ends lost 1 base and 4 bases, in that order; junction bases with no gene match: 7. The CDR3 spells CASSQAGTGNAYGYTF. The CDR3 DNA reads TGCGCCAGCAGCCAAGCGGGGACAGGGAACGCCTATGGCTACACCTTC.

The gene calls are TRBV6-5 and TRBJ1-2; TRBD1 matches at 8 bases. The CDR3 is made up of 15 amino acids. Looked up from germline, CDR1 is MNHEY and CDR2 is SVGAGI. Trimming removed 6 bases from V and 4 bases from J; junction bases left unmatched: 10. CDR3 region: CASSPRDRPSYGYTF. Written as DNA, the CDR3 is TGTGCCAGCAGCCCGAGGGACAGGCCCTCCTATGGCTACACCTTC.

V is TRBV24-1 and J is TRBJ2-1; perhaps TRBD1 as D (6 bases). Germline CDR1 reads KGHDR; CDR2 reads SFDVKD. This CDR3 is 13 amino acids long. V was shortened by 7 bases and J by 4 bases, with 10 bases between the two germline ends. CDR3 DNA: TGTGCCACCAGGGGGGACACTTACAATGAGCAGTTCTTC. This codes for CATRGDTYNEQFF.

The rearrangement uses TRBV2 and TRBJ2-7, with 9 bases aligning to TRBD1. The junction had 5 bases not matched to a gene; V was cut back by 6 bases and J by 2 bases. The CDR3 runs 14 residues. Per germline, CDR1 SNHLY and CDR2 FYNNEI. CDR3 sequence (DNA): TGTGCCAGCAGCCCTGACAGGGGGACCTACGAGCAGTACTTC. It encodes CASSPDRGTYEQYF.

Notes on this clone: The DNA is omitted, as the CDR3 cannot be located on it reliably, and the CDR3 follows TCRdb's listing. The chain uses TRBV21-1 and TRBJ1-5; the D call of TRBD1 is as the table states it, not checked on the DNA. TRBV21-1 is termed a pseudogene. The CDR3 is 17 amino acids long, termini counted. The CDR3 is CASSKEWGQGINQPQHF.